The next 13 T cell receptor beta chains were all read from a single sample in a study. The TRBV12-4/TRBJ1-2 clonotypes were amplified using barcode primers with ligated adaptors. Each CDR3 protein gets one entry after TCRdb re-called the multiplex PCR reads with MiXCR. The sample includes 970 or so distinct CDR3 sequences, 2.5% to 3% of them seen just once. Treg sorting used a CD4+CD25+CD127-/low gate. Sequenced material: Tregs sorted from blood. Receptors were obtained from a female donor with breast cancer.

By sample fraction, this clonotype is large. The rearrangement uses TRBV12-3 or TRBV12-4 and TRBJ1-2; D not certain. The CDR3 runs to 13 residues. V shed 7 bases and J shed 2 bases, with 11 bases lying between them. CDR3 sequence reads: CASTATGNYGYTF. CDR3 sequence (DNA): TGTGCCAGCACCGCGACCGGAAACTATGGCTACACCTTC.

This clonotype is medium-sized. This rearrangement joins TRBV12-3 or TRBV12-4 to TRBJ1-2, with D uncertain. Trimming cost V 3 bases and J 0 bases, with 11 bases left between them. This CDR3 contains 15 residues. CDR3 loop: CASSLTSSANYGYTF. CDR3 nucleotides: TGTGCCAGCAGTTTGACGTCTTCAGCTAACTATGGCTACACCTTC.

In its sample, this clonotype is medium-sized. The rearrangement uses TRBV12-3 or TRBV12-4 and TRBJ1-2, with D hard to call. The CDR3 extends over 15 amino acids. V lost 2 bases and J 0 bases, leaving 10 bases between the germline ends. CDR3 nucleotide sequence: TGTGCCAGCAGTTTAATGGCACAAGCTAACTATGGCTACACCTTC. The encoded protein is CASSLMAQANYGYTF.

By sample share, this clonotype is medium-sized. The gene calls are TRBV12-3 or TRBV12-4 and TRBJ1-2, with D possibly TRBD1 on 6 matching bases. This CDR3 contains 14 residues. V gave up 5 bases and J gave up 2 bases, with 12 bases separating them. CDR3 sequence reads: CASSRTTGNYGYTF. In DNA form, the CDR3 reads TGTGCCAGCAGTCGCACGACAGGCAACTATGGCTACACCTTC.

By sample fraction, this clonotype is large (0.1 to 1%). This rearrangement joins TRBV12-3 or TRBV12-4 to TRBJ1-2, with D possibly matching TRBD1 (5 bases). V lost 5 bases to trimming and J lost 0 bases, with 10 bases between them. The CDR3 is 14 amino acids. CDR3 amino acids: CASSPWTSNYGYTF. The CDR3 bases are TGTGCCAGCAGTCCTTGGACATCTAACTATGGCTACACCTTC.

This clonotype is medium-sized within its sample. This rearrangement joins TRBV12-3 or TRBV12-4 to TRBJ1-2, with a tentative D call TRBD1 (6 bases). The CDR3 has 13 amino acids. The ends were cut back, 5 bases at V and 6 bases at J, with 13 bases in the middle. The CDR3 here is CASSHRDLDGYTF. As DNA, the CDR3 is TGTGCCAGCAGTCACAGGGACCTGGATGGCTACACCTTC.

Within the sample, this clonotype is medium-sized (0.01 to 0.1%). The V and J genes are TRBV12-3 or TRBV12-4 and TRBJ1-2; 9 nucleotides align to TRBD1. Unmatched junction bases numbered 9, after V lost 5 bases and J lost 2 bases. The CDR3 is 16 amino acids. CDR3 coding DNA: TGTGCCAGCAGTCCGCTTCCGGGACAGGGAAACTATGGCTACACCTTC. It yields the protein CASSPLPGQGNYGYTF.

By frequency in the sample, this clonotype is medium-sized. The genes are TRBV12-3 or TRBV12-4 and TRBJ1-2; D uncertain. The germline V and J ends were trimmed by 2 bases and 5 bases, with 6 bases remaining between them. CDR3 length: 12 amino acids. The CDR3 DNA reads TGTGCCAGCAGTTTACGAGGGTATGGCTACACCTTC. Its protein product is CASSLRGYGYTF.

The chain uses TRBV12-3 or TRBV12-4 and TRBJ1-2; D gene uncertain. Trimming shortened V by 3 bases and J by 4 bases, and 9 bases separated the two germline ends. The CDR3 is made up of 13 amino acids. As DNA, the CDR3 is TGTGCCAGCAGTTTTGAGGCAACCTATGGCTACACCTTC. Translation gives CASSFEATYGYTF.

This clonotype is judged medium-sized (0.01 to 0.1%). The CDR3 coding sequence is TGTGCCAGCAGTGCCCGACAGAGACACTATGGCTACACCTTC. This encodes CASSARQRHYGYTF. The chain employs TRBV12-3 or TRBV12-4 and TRBJ1-2; possibly TRBD1 for D (5 bases). This CDR3 spans 14 amino acids. V lost 5 bases, J lost 3 bases, and 13 bases lay in between.

In this sample, this clonotype is large. V is TRBV12-3 or TRBV12-4 and J is TRBJ1-2; 8 nucleotides align to TRBD1. CDR3 size: 11 residues. Trimming cost V 10 bases and J 8 bases; bases outside gene matches: 6. CDR3 loop: CATDRGRGYTF. The CDR3 DNA reads TGTGCCACCGACAGGGGAAGAGGCTACACCTTC.

This clonotype is classed as medium-sized. The chain joins TRBV12-3 or TRBV12-4 to TRBJ1-2, with a tentative D call TRBD1 (5 bases). This CDR3 has 14 amino acids. With 10 bases removed from V and 0 bases from J, the gap between germline ends came to 15 bases. CDR3 loop: CAIRQDTSNYGYTF. CDR3 in DNA: TGTGCCATCCGCCAGGACACCTCTAACTATGGCTACACCTTC.

By share of the sample, this clonotype is medium-sized. The V call is TRBV12-3 or TRBV12-4, the J call TRBJ1-2, with a tentative D call TRBD1 (5 bases). This CDR3 is 13 amino acids long. V shed 3 bases and J shed 4 bases, with 9 bases lying between them. The CDR3 loop is CASSLGLSYGYTF. CDR3 nucleotide sequence: TGTGCCAGCAGTTTGGGGCTGAGCTATGGCTACACCTTC.